What follows are 24 T cell receptor beta chains derived from one specimen sequenced in a study of CD8 T cells in ankylosing spondylitis (dated by TCRdb to 2016 to 2017). The research as a whole found: A TCR beta motif of fewer than 10 highly homologous amino acid variants appeared characteristic of blood from ankylosing spondylitis patients.

These receptors have no identified antigens. Receptor libraries were prepared by 5' RACE. Sequencing was performed on an Illumina HiSeq 2500. TCRdb reran the public reads through fastp at Q25 and MiXCR, keeping productive beta chains. Each entry is one CDR3 protein sequence, shown with its most common DNA and genes. This sample has about 540,000 distinct CDR3 sequences in its table, and 12% of those were observed once. Nearly 7% of the sample lies in the top ten. The specimen was blood, either unsorted or a sorted T cell fraction (not recorded which). These TCRs come from a male donor with ankylosing spondylitis.

This clonotype has only a few counts. This chain links TRBV4-2 with TRBJ2-2; D uncertain. Looked up from germline, CDR1 is LGHNA and CDR2 is YNFKEQ. The CDR3 totals 16 residues. The V gene lost 1 base and the J gene lost 0 bases, with 9 bases spanning the gap. CDR3 loop: CASSQGVGSNTGELFF. The CDR3 DNA follows: TGTGCCAGCAGCCAAGGGGTAGGGTCGAACACCGGGGAGCTGTTTTTT.

This sequence joins TRBV18 and TRBJ1-1; D not certain. CDR1 and CDR2 (germline): KGHSH, LQKENI. V was cut by 3 bases and J by 6 bases, with 11 bases left in between. This CDR3 is built from 13 residues. CDR3: CASSPPTRAEAFF. CDR3 nucleotide sequence: TGTGCCAGCTCACCTCCGACGAGGGCTGAAGCTTTCTTT. The full variable domain, completed using reference TRBV18 and TRBJ1-1, is NAGVMQNPRHLVRRRGQEARLRCSPMKGHSHVYWYRQLPEEGLKFMVYLQKENIIDESGMPKERFSAEFPKEGPSILRIQQVVRGDSAAYFCASSPPTRAEAFFGQGTRLTVV.

DNA of the CDR3: TGCAGTGCCGTGACACAATACGAGCAGTACGTC. This sequence encodes CSAVTQYEQYV. The genes are TRBV20-1 and TRBJ2-7, with no clear D. V gave up 6 bases and J gave up 4 bases, with 10 bases separating them. The CDR3 consists of 11 residues. Per the germline V gene, CDR1 is DFQATT and CDR2 is SNEGSKA (reference sequence).

This chain uses TRBV28 with TRBJ2-5; D is undetermined. The V gene's germline CDR1 is MDHEN and CDR2 SYDVKM. The CDR3 sequence is 15 residues long. V was pared by 3 bases and J by 5 bases, with 16 bases between. CDR3: CASSFEPTGGETQYF. The CDR3 DNA is TGTGCCAGCAGTTTCGAACCCACCGGTGGGGAGACCCAGTACTTC.

This chain uses TRBV11-2 with TRBJ2-2; weak D call: TRBD1 (6 bases). Germline loops: CDR1 SGHAT, CDR2 FQNNGV. V was shortened by 5 bases and J by 6 bases, with 16 bases between the two germline ends. The CDR3 totals 15 residues. The CDR3 reads CASSRDRIKAGELFF. The CDR3 DNA reads as TGTGCCAGCAGCCGAGACAGGATAAAGGCCGGGGAGCTGTTTTTT.

This clonotype was seen ten or more times. The rearrangement joins TRBV20-1 to TRBJ2-1; TRBD2 agrees at 8 bases. Germline-derived CDR1 and CDR2 are DFQATT and SNEGSKA (reference sequence). The CDR3 runs 18 residues. Trimming took 0 bases from V and 0 from J; bases not matched to a gene: 10. Here the CDR3 DNA reads TGCAGTGCTAGAGATCCGGCGGGAGGCCGGAGCTCCTACAATGAGCAGTTCTTC. Translating it yields CSARDPAGGRSSYNEQFF.

V usage is TRBV5-1 and J usage is TRBJ2-2, with D perhaps matching TRBD2 (5 bases). With 0 bases removed from V and 7 bases from J, the gap between germline ends came to 13 bases. Germline lookup yields CDR1 SGHRS and CDR2 YFSETQ. CDR3 length: 15 residues. The CDR3 coding sequence is TGCGCCAGCAGCTTGGGAACGGGAAGAGTCGGGGAGCTGTTTTTT. Residues: CASSLGTGRVGELFF.

The V gene is TRBV5-1, the J gene TRBJ1-1, with 7 nucleotides matching TRBD1. This CDR3 contains 16 residues. V lost 3 bases and J lost 1; bases outside the gene matches: 9. From germline, CDR1 is SGHRS and CDR2 YFSETQ. The CDR3 spells CASSSTGYGTNTEAFF. In DNA, the CDR3 is TGCGCCAGCAGCTCGACAGGGTATGGAACGAACACTGAAGCTTTCTTT.

The chain combines TRBV30 with TRBJ2-3; 8 bases fit TRBD2. The CDR3 is made up of 15 amino acids. The V and J ends lost 8 bases and 5 bases, in that order; junction bases with no gene match: 15. Germline lookup yields CDR1 GTSNPN and CDR2 SVGIG (reference sequence). CDR3 in amino acids: CAGTREGRGGDTQYF. Here the CDR3 DNA reads TGTGCCGGAACCCGCGAGGGCCGGGGGGGAGATACGCAGTATTTT.

This clonotype was counted ten times or more. The chain links TRBV7-2 to TRBJ1-2; D is ambiguous. Per the germline V gene, CDR1 is SGHTA and CDR2 is FQGNSA. V was cut by 8 bases and J by 3 bases, with 7 bases left in between. The length of the CDR3 is 11 residues. In nucleotides, the CDR3 is TGTGCCAGCGGGGTGGACTATGGCTACACCTTC. Translation gives CASGVDYGYTF. Based on the CDR3 plus reference TRBV7-2 and TRBJ1-2, the full variable domain is GAGVSQSPSNKVTEKGKDVELRCDPISGHTALYWYRQSLGQGLEFLIYFQGNSAPDKSGLPSDRFSAERTGGSVSTLTIQRTQQEDSAVYLCASGVDYGYTFGSGTRLTVV.

This chain links TRBV10-3 with TRBJ2-7; D possibly corresponds to TRBD1 (7 bases). The germline V gene has CDR1 ENHRY and CDR2 SYGVKD. This CDR3 is 12 amino acids long. Deletions cut 11 bases from V and 4 bases from J, with 15 bases between. CDR3 sequence: CASGDSPYEQYV. CDR3 coding DNA: TGTGCCTCGGGGGACAGCCCTTACGAGCAGTACGTC.

The sample holds a few counts of this clonotype. The genes are TRBV5-1 and TRBJ2-5; 11 nucleotides align to TRBD1. V gave up 4 bases and J gave up 5 bases; unmatched junction bases: 7. The CDR3 runs to 15 residues. Germline V CDR1 and CDR2: SGHRS, YFSETQ. CDR3: CASSAPGQGVETQYF. CDR3 nucleotides: TGCGCCAGCAGCGCGCCGGGACAGGGGGTTGAGACCCAGTACTTC.

This clonotype has more than one count but fewer than ten. The CDR3 DNA sequence: TGTGCCAGCAGTACGGCCCCAGGTGTTGGCTACACCTTC. Protein: CASSTAPGVGYTF. The chain employs TRBV5-6 and TRBJ1-2; no clear D gene. The CDR3 has 13 residues. Germline V gives CDR1 SGHDT, CDR2 YYEEEE. V was shortened by 5 bases and J by 7 bases, with 15 bases between the two germline ends.

V and J are TRBV11-2 and TRBJ2-6, with unresolved D. CDR3 length equals 19 residues. The germline gives CDR1 SGHAT, CDR2 FQNNGV. Between the trimmed V and J ends, which lost 7 bases and 3 bases, there was a span of 25 bases. The CDR3: CASTLRAGSPSYGANVLTF. The DNA of the CDR3 is TGTGCCAGCACCCTAAGGGCAGGCAGTCCCTCTTATGGGGCCAACGTCCTGACTTTC.

In its sample, this clonotype was seen a few times. The rearrangement links TRBV5-1 to TRBJ2-5; no clear D. The germline V and J ends were trimmed by 0 bases and 4 bases, with 13 bases remaining between them. Looked up from germline, CDR1 is SGHRS and CDR2 is YFSETQ. CDR3 length equals 15 residues. The CDR3 DNA sequence: TGCGCCAGCAGCTTGGTTCCGGTGAGGAGAGAGACCCAGTACTTC. Translated: CASSLVPVRRETQYF. Full variable domain (missing parts from reference TRBV5-1 and TRBJ2-5): KAGVTQTPRYLIKTRGQQVTLSCSPISGHRSVSWYQQTPGQGLQFLFEYFSETQRNKGNFPGRFSGRQFSNSRSEMNVSTLELGDSALYLCASSLVPVRRETQYFGPGTRLLVL.

This clonotype was counted between two and nine times. V and J are TRBV29-1 and TRBJ2-1; 8 nucleotides match TRBD2. Per germline, CDR1 SQVTM and CDR2 ANQGSEA. The CDR3 totals 14 residues. Unmatched junction bases numbered 3, after V lost 5 bases and J lost 0 bases. The CDR3 loop reads CSVKRESSYNEQFF. Here the CDR3 DNA reads TGCAGCGTTAAGCGGGAGAGCTCCTACAATGAGCAGTTCTTC.

The table lists this clonotype with a few counts. This sequence joins TRBV11-3 and TRBJ1-1; tentatively, D is TRBD1 (6 bases). Germline assignment: CDR1 SGHNT and CDR2 YENEEA. V gave up 5 bases and J gave up 0 bases, with 10 bases separating them. This CDR3 contains 14 residues. The CDR3: CASSTQGLNTEAFF. CDR3 DNA: TGTGCCAGCAGCACACAGGGTTTGAACACTGAAGCTTTCTTT.

This clonotype was seen ten or more times. This chain links TRBV11-3 with TRBJ2-5; D is unresolved. The CDR3 sequence is 13 residues long. CDR1 is SGHNT and CDR2 is YENEEA in the germline V gene. V was trimmed by 6 bases and J by 4 bases, leaving 12 bases between them. CDR3 nucleotide sequence: TGTGCCAGCAGTGGGCCCCTGGGAGAGACCCAGTACTTC. This translates into CASSGPLGETQYF.

This clonotype was recorded at least ten times. V gene TRBV29-1 combines with J gene TRBJ2-2, with D possibly matching TRBD2 (5 bases). CDR1 and CDR2 from the germline V gene are SQVTM and ANQGSEA. This CDR3 contains 15 residues. Trimming left V 6 bases short and J 1 base short, with 15 bases between. As DNA, the CDR3 is TGCAGCGTCCGATCGGGGAGCCAGAACACCGGGGAGCTGTTTTTT. This sequence encodes CSVRSGSQNTGELFF.

This clonotype has just a few counts. V usage is TRBV7-9 and J usage is TRBJ2-1; D is uncertain. Germline V gene lookup returns CDR1 SEHNR and CDR2 FQNEAQ (reference sequence). V lost 5 bases and J lost 5, with 7 bases in between. The CDR3 length is 12 residues. The CDR3 protein is CASSAGDNEQFF. Written as DNA, the CDR3 is TGTGCCAGCAGCGCCGGAGACAATGAGCAGTTCTTC.

The chain recombines TRBV10-2 with TRBJ2-3; 11 bases map to TRBD2. CDR3 length: 13 amino acids. The germline gives CDR1 WSHSY, CDR2 SAAADI. The V segment lost 10 bases and the J segment 6 bases; nucleotides outside the gene matches: 6. The CDR3 sequence: CATGLADRDTQYF. The CDR3 bases are TGCGCCACGGGACTAGCGGACCGGGATACGCAGTATTTT.

The table lists this clonotype with many counts. The rearrangement links TRBV11-2 to TRBJ2-1; possibly TRBD2 for D (7 bases). This CDR3 contains 15 residues. Germline CDR1 SGHAT, CDR2 FQNNGV. The V end was cut by 3 bases, the J end by 7 bases, with 16 bases between. CDR3 residues: CASSLGGGSGNEQFF. DNA for the CDR3: TGTGCCAGCAGCTTGGGGGGCGGGAGTGGGAATGAGCAGTTCTTC. The full variable domain, with the rest looked up from reference TRBV11-2 and TRBJ2-1, is EAGVAQSPRYKIIEKRQSVAFWCNPISGHATLYWYQQILGQGPKLLIQFQNNGVVDDSQLPKDRFSAERLKGVDSTLKIQPAKLEDSAVYLCASSLGGGSGNEQFFGPGTRLTVL.

This clonotype was found a few times. The chain has TRBV24-1 and TRBJ2-5, with 9 nucleotides matching TRBD1. This CDR3 contains 15 residues. Germline CDR1 is KGHDR and CDR2 is SFDVKD. V shed 5 bases and J 4 bases; nucleotides not matched to a gene: 7. CDR3 coding DNA: TGTGCCACCAGTGTTCCGGGACAGGGTCGAGAGACCCAGTACTTC. This gives the protein CATSVPGQGRETQYF.

This clonotype was seen only a few times. This rearrangement joins TRBV27 to TRBJ2-2; D is undetermined. V lost 6 bases, J lost 6 bases, and 14 bases lay in between. Germline-derived CDR1 and CDR2 are MNHEY and SMNVEV (reference sequence). This CDR3 spans 14 amino acids. CDR3 sequence reads: CASRRIPRAGELFF. CDR3 nucleotide sequence: TGTGCCAGCAGACGTATCCCTAGGGCCGGGGAGCTGTTTTTT.